The 4 T cell receptor beta chains listed next were all sequenced from one sample in a study of blood T cell repertoires in COVID-19. Profiling relied on immunoSEQ multiplex PCR, and the TCRdb table lists in-frame clones only, not all of them. The sample contains about 200,000 clones, around 80% of which appear only once. The sample taken for sequencing was peripheral blood. Source of these receptors: a woman aged 45-59 years with acute or convalescent COVID-19.

The DNA of the CDR3 is TGTGCCAGTAGCCCCGGGACAGGCTTTCTCGGTGAGCAGTTCTTC. Amino acids: CASSPGTGFLGEQFF. V usage is TRBV19 and J usage is TRBJ2-1, with 8 positions matching TRBD1. There are 15 residues in the CDR3. Germline lookup yields CDR1 LNHDA and CDR2 SQIVND (reference sequence). With V trimmed by 6 bases and J by 9 bases, 13 bases remained unmatched.

Only one count was recorded for this clone. The chain links TRBV5-1 to TRBJ1-4; maybe TRBD1 (5 bases). The V end lost 0 bases, the J end lost 7 bases, and 10 bases lay between the germline ends. In germline, CDR1 is SGHRS, CDR2 YFSETQ. CDR3 length: 14 residues. The CDR3 loop is CASSLEGRSEKLFF. The CDR3 DNA follows: TGCGCCAGCAGCTTGGAGGGGAGGAGTGAAAAACTGTTTTTT.

The rearrangement uses TRBV10-2 and TRBJ2-3, with 8 bases aligning to TRBD1. J gave up 5 bases and V 5 bases, and 9 bases lay outside the gene matches. In germline, CDR1 is WSHSY, CDR2 SAAADI. This CDR3 contains 15 residues. The CDR3, as DNA: TGCGCCAGCAGTCCCAAAACAGGGGGAGTAGATACGCAGTATTTT. Translated: CASSPKTGGVDTQYF.

The chain links TRBV10-2 to TRBJ2-1, with 8 bases lining up with TRBD2. The trim removed 6 bases at V and 0 bases at J, leaving 13 bases unmatched. The length of the CDR3 is 18 residues. Germline-derived CDR1 and CDR2 are WSHSY and SAAADI. This chain's CDR3 is CASSPSGPALSSYNEQFF. The CDR3 DNA sequence: TGCGCCAGCAGCCCTAGCGGGCCAGCCTTAAGCTCCTACAATGAGCAGTTCTTC.